The 22 T cell receptor beta chains reported below all come from one sample, sequenced in a study of ipilimumab plus nivolumab after autologous stem cell transplantation (dated by TCRdb to about 2021). Receptor amplification or capture employed the immunoSEQ multiplex PCR assay. Entries here come from immuneACCESS through TCRdb and include only in-frame sequences with V and J called. Some clones fail to appear in such tables; in the studies checked, an unresolved V gene covers under half of the shortfall, and the cause of the remainder is unknown. The sample table lists 20,000 to 30,000 clones, just over 85% of them with a count of one. The ten largest clones add up to 5.2% of the sample. Here the sequenced sample was PBMCs, taken in a trial of ipilimumab plus nivolumab as post-transplant consolidation. The source is a male donor with diffuse large B-cell lymphoma.

V usage is TRBV5-1 and J usage is TRBJ1-1; D may be TRBD1 (5 bases). V dropped 1 base and J dropped 8 bases, with 15 bases sitting between them. The germline V gene has CDR1 SGHRS and CDR2 YFSETQ. CDR3 size: 14 residues. The CDR3 sequence: CASSLSGHTGEAFF. The CDR3 DNA reads as TGCGCCAGCAGCTTGTCAGGACACACCGGAGAAGCTTTCTTT.

In this sample, this clone turned up a few times. The V call is TRBV6-1, the J call TRBJ2-7; D gene unclear. Between the trimmed V and J ends, which lost 7 bases and 6 bases, there was a span of 10 bases. CDR1 and CDR2 (germline): MNHNS, SASEGT. CDR3 length: 11 amino acids. The CDR3 is CASNSWPEQYF. The DNA for the CDR3 is TGTGCCAGCAATAGTTGGCCCGAGCAGTACTTC.

This chain links TRBV2 with TRBJ1-2; 9 bases map to TRBD1. Germline trimming cut 4 bases from V and 7 bases from J; bases unmatched to any gene: 4. Germline CDR1 SNHLY, CDR2 FYNNEI. This CDR3 region has 13 residues. DNA of the CDR3: TGTGCCAGCAGTGTGGGGACAGGGCTTGGCTACACCTTC. Its protein is CASSVGTGLGYTF.

The rearrangement links TRBV10-3 to TRBJ1-3; D uncertain. Germline loops: CDR1 ENHRY, CDR2 SYGVKD. V gave up 11 bases and J gave up 0 bases, with 14 bases separating them. This CDR3 is built from 14 residues. CDR3 DNA: TGTGCCTCCTCTGGACGGATCTCTGGAAACACCATATATTTT. Its translation: CASSGRISGNTIYF.

This rearrangement joins TRBV7-2 to TRBJ2-3, with D perhaps matching TRBD1 (6 bases). The germline CDR1 and CDR2 sequences are SGHTA and FQGNSA. Between the trimmed V and J ends, which lost 5 bases and 4 bases, there was a span of 19 bases. The CDR3 has 16 residues. CDR3 sequence: CASSLGARGSADTQYF. CDR3 DNA: TGTGCCAGCAGCCTGGGGGCGCGAGGATCGGCAGATACGCAGTATTTT.

The rearrangement links TRBV4-1 to TRBJ2-2; D not certain. Trimming cost V 1 base and J 4 bases, with 10 bases left between them. This CDR3 spans 15 amino acids. The V gene's germline CDR1 is MGHRA and CDR2 YSYEKL. For the CDR3, the DNA is TGCGCCAGCAGCCAAGGGTACACCAGCACCGGGGAGCTGTTTTTT. This sequence encodes CASSQGYTSTGELFF.

The chain has TRBV4-2 and TRBJ2-7; weak D call: TRBD2 (7 bases). Between the trimmed V and J ends, which lost 1 base and 1 base, there was a span of 11 bases. The CDR3 runs to 15 residues. Germline-derived CDR1 and CDR2 are LGHNA and YNFKEQ. The CDR3 spells CASSQGGGPSYEQYF. CDR3 DNA: TGTGCCAGCAGCCAAGGGGGGGGGCCTTCCTACGAGCAGTACTTC.

The chain links TRBV4-2 to TRBJ1-2; 7 nucleotides align to TRBD1. Losses at the gene ends were 4 bases for V and 0 bases for J; bases not matched to a gene: 5. The CDR3 has 15 amino acids. Per germline, CDR1 LGHNA and CDR2 YNFKEQ. Here the CDR3 DNA reads TGTGCCAGCAGCCTACCGGGACAGACTAACTATGGCTACACCTTC. Protein sequence: CASSLPGQTNYGYTF.

The chain combines TRBV7-2 with TRBJ1-3; possible D gene TRBD1, 5 bases. The CDR3 runs to 13 residues. The germline V gene has CDR1 SGHTA and CDR2 FQGNSA. Trimming cost V 5 bases and J 6 bases, with 11 bases left between them. The CDR3 DNA is TGTGCCAGCAGCGTCGACAGTTTAAACACCATATATTTT. Its translation: CASSVDSLNTIYF.

V is TRBV6-5 and J is TRBJ1-2; TRBD1 matches at 8 bases. The germline gives CDR1 MNHEY, CDR2 SVGAGI. The CDR3 contains 13 residues. With 6 bases clipped from V and 4 bases from J, the junction kept 4 bases outside the gene matches. The CDR3 bases are TGTGCCAGCAGCCGGACAGGGAGCTATGGCTACACCTTC. As protein: CASSRTGSYGYTF.

This sequence joins TRBV7-2 and TRBJ2-7, with 12 bases aligning to TRBD1. In germline, CDR1 is SGHTA, CDR2 FQGNSA. The ends lost 5 bases at V and 3 bases at J; junction bases unmatched: 5. This CDR3 is built from 15 residues. In DNA form, the CDR3 reads TGTGCCAGCAGCCCCAGGGACAGGGGGCACTACGAGCAGTACTTC. It translates to CASSPRDRGHYEQYF.

V usage is TRBV6-1 and J usage is TRBJ1-1; D is perhaps TRBD1 (6 bases). Germline V CDR1 and CDR2: MNHNS, SASEGT. The CDR3 is made up of 14 amino acids. V was pared by 7 bases and J by 4 bases, with 16 bases between. The DNA for the CDR3 is TGTGCCAGCATAGAACAGGGTGAGGGCACTGAAGCTTTCTTT. This sequence encodes CASIEQGEGTEAFF.

The chain joins TRBV7-2 to TRBJ2-5, with D perhaps matching TRBD1 (5 bases). With 7 bases removed from V and 3 bases from J, the gap between germline ends came to 15 bases. This CDR3 comprises 14 residues. Germline V CDR1 and CDR2: SGHTA, FQGNSA. The CDR3 here is CASIAGWGEETQYF. The CDR3 DNA reads TGTGCCAGCATCGCAGGGTGGGGTGAAGAGACCCAGTACTTC.

This clone has just one count. This chain links TRBV21-1 with TRBJ2-5; TRBD2, the D gene given by the table, was not confirmed from the DNA. TRBV21-1 is reported as a pseudogene. There are 15 residues in the CDR3. CDR3 loop: CASIPSIEREETQYF. DNA for the CDR3: TGTGCCAGCATCCCCTCGATAGAGCGAGAAGAGACCCAGTACTTC.

The rearrangement joins TRBV19 to TRBJ1-1; TRBD1 might be the D (6 bases). This CDR3 contains 12 residues. The V gene's germline CDR1 is LNHDA and CDR2 SQIVND (reference sequence). V dropped 7 bases and J dropped 4 bases, with 10 bases sitting between them. CDR3 protein: CASTRRGTEAFF. CDR3 coding DNA: TGTGCCAGTACGCGCAGGGGCACTGAAGCTTTCTTT.

The rearrangement links TRBV5-6 to TRBJ1-2; 10 nucleotides agree with TRBD1. CDR1 is SGHDT, CDR2 YYEEEE, per germline. The ends lost 5 bases at V and 8 bases at J; junction bases unmatched: 12. The CDR3 has 15 amino acids. In nucleotides, the CDR3 is TGTGCCAGCAGTCCTGCCGGGACAGGGGCGGGGGGCTACACCTTC. It encodes CASSPAGTGAGGYTF.

The chain uses TRBV7-2 and TRBJ1-1; D is ambiguous. The CDR3 extends over 13 amino acids. Trimming stripped 5 bases from V and 0 bases from J, with 7 bases between. Per germline, CDR1 SGHTA and CDR2 FQGNSA. The CDR3 nucleotides are TGTGCCAGCAGCACAACGGTGAACACTGAAGCTTTCTTT. This codes for CASSTTVNTEAFF.

This clone was detected a few times. The rearrangement links TRBV9 to TRBJ2-7, with 8 bases that match TRBD1. Looked up from germline, CDR1 is SGDLS and CDR2 is YYNGEE. The CDR3 length is 14 residues. V gave up 2 bases and J gave up 2 bases; unmatched junction bases: 3. The CDR3: CASSVGQGAYEQYF. The DNA for the CDR3 is TGTGCCAGCAGCGTCGGACAGGGAGCCTACGAGCAGTACTTC.

V and J are TRBV10-3 and TRBJ1-6, with TRBD1 identical over 7 bases. The germline gives CDR1 ENHRY, CDR2 SYGVKD. Trimming removed 7 bases from V and 9 bases from J; junction bases left unmatched: 6. This CDR3 contains 13 residues. The CDR3 loop is CAIKGGGGSPLHF. The CDR3 DNA follows: TGTGCCATCAAAGGAGGGGGCGGTTCACCCCTCCACTTT.

The gene calls are TRBV2 and TRBJ2-5, with D perhaps TRBD1 (6 bases). Trimming pared 8 bases from V and 3 bases from J, leaving 22 bases between. The CDR3 has 16 amino acids. From germline, CDR1 is SNHLY and CDR2 FYNNEI. The CDR3 loop is CASSYPATGMKETQYF. The CDR3 DNA reads as TGTGCCAGCTCCTATCCGGCCACAGGGATGAAAGAGACCCAGTACTTC.

The rearrangement uses TRBV6-1 and TRBJ2-5; the match to TRBD1 covers 11 bases. Near its end, the DNA agrees better with TRBJ2-7, so the J call may be wrong. This CDR3 spans 17 amino acids. Germline lookup yields CDR1 MNHNS and CDR2 SASEGT. The CDR3 reads CASREPPGQGGTYEQYF. The CDR3 nucleotides read TGTGCCAGCAGAGAACCCCCGGGACAGGGGGGTACCTACGAGCAGTACTTC.

V gene TRBV4-3 combines with J gene TRBJ2-3; 9 nucleotides align to TRBD2. V lost 6 bases and J lost 2; bases outside the gene matches: 6. From germline, CDR1 is LGHNA and CDR2 YSLEER. The CDR3 is 15 amino acids. The CDR3 coding sequence is TGCGCCAGCAGACAGAGCGGGGGGCCCACAGATACGCAGTATTTT. Its translation is CASRQSGGPTDTQYF.